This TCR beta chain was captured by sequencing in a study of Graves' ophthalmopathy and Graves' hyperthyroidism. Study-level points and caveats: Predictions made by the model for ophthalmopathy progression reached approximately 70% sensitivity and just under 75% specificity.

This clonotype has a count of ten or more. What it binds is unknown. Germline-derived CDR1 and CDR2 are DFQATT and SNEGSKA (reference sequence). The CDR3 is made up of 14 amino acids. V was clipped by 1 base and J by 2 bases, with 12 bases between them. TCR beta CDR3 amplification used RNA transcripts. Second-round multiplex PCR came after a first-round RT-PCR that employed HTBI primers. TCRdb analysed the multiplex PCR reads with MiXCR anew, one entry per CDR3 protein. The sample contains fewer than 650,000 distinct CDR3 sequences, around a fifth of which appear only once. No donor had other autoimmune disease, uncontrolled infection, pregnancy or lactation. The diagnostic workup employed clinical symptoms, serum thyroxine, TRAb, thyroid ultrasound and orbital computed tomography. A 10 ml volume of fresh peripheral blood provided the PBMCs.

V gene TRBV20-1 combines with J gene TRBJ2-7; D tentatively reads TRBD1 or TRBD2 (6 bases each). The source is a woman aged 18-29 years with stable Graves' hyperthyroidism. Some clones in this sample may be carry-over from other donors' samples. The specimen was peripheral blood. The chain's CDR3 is CSARVNGGTYEQYF. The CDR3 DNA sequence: TGCAGTGCTAGAGTAAACGGGGGCACCTACGAGCAGTACTTC.